These 31 T cell receptor beta chains share one sample of origin, sequenced in a study of T cells of healthy individuals. Each CDR3 protein is one row after TCRdb ran MiXCR on the 5' RACE reads. The sample shows around 100,000 distinct CDR3 sequences, around 17% of them seen only once. The source is a human donor in good health.

In its sample, this clonotype was seen a few times. The chain uses TRBV7-2 and TRBJ2-7; TRBD1 aligns across 11 bases. After removal of 3 bases from V and 3 bases from J, the junction contained 4 bases not matched to a gene. Germline V gene data show CDR1 as SGHTA and CDR2 as FQGNSA. The CDR3 is 15 amino acids. In DNA form, the CDR3 reads TGTGCCAGCAGCTTCACCGGGACAGGGGGCTACGAGCAGTACTTC. It codes for CASSFTGTGGYEQYF.

This clonotype has a handful of counts. The J gene is TRBJ2-7, the V gene TRBV28; the D gene is possibly TRBD1 (6 bases). The CDR3 runs 14 residues. Looked up from germline, CDR1 is MDHEN and CDR2 is SYDVKM. V shed 8 bases and J shed 3 bases, with 17 bases lying between them. In DNA, the CDR3 is TGTGCCAGCCGATCAGGGGATAAACTCTACGAGCAGTACTTC. Protein: CASRSGDKLYEQYF. Supplemented by reference TRBV28 and TRBJ2-7, the full variable domain reads DVKVTQSSRYLVKRTGEKVFLECVQDMDHENMFWYRQDPGLGLRLIYFSYDVKMKEKGDIPEGYSVSREKKERFSLILESASTNQTSMYLCASRSGDKLYEQYFGPGTRLTVT.

This chain connects TRBV6-2 or TRBV6-3 to TRBJ2-7, with D unresolved. Germline V gene sequence: CDR1 MNHEY, CDR2 SVGEGT. V lost 6 bases and J lost 1, with 13 bases in between. This CDR3 has 14 residues. The CDR3 coding sequence is TGTGCCAGCAGCCAGTCTGGCTATTCCTACGAGCAGTACTTC. Residues: CASSQSGYSYEQYF.

This clonotype has more than one count but fewer than ten. CDR3 sequence reads: CASSFSTGENQPQHF. For the CDR3, the DNA is TGTGCCAGCAGCTTCTCTACAGGGGAGAATCAGCCCCAGCATTTT. This chain joins TRBV7-9 and TRBJ1-5, with 7 bases aligning to TRBD1. V was clipped by 3 bases and J by 4 bases; unmatched bases: 6. From germline, CDR1 is SEHNR and CDR2 FQNEAQ (reference sequence). This CDR3 has 15 residues. The complete variable domain, with remaining parts taken from reference TRBV7-9 and TRBJ1-5, reads DTGVSQNPRHKITKRGQNVTFRCDPISEHNRLYWYRQTLGQGPEFLTYFQNEAQLEKSRLLSDRFSAERPKGSFSTLEIQRTEQGDSAMYLCASSFSTGENQPQHFGDGTRLSIL.

The chain employs TRBV7-2 and TRBJ2-3, with 14 bases matching TRBD2. Germline loops: CDR1 SGHTA, CDR2 FQGNSA. There are 17 residues in the CDR3. The V segment lost 3 bases and the J segment 1 base; nucleotides outside the gene matches: 3. The CDR3 sequence is CASSLGLAGAGTDTQYF. Here the CDR3 DNA reads TGTGCCAGCAGCTTGGGACTAGCGGGGGCCGGCACAGATACGCAGTATTTT.

The rearrangement uses TRBV20-1 and TRBJ1-2; D unresolved. V lost 6 bases and J lost 7, with 6 bases in between. The CDR3 consists of 9 residues. Germline V CDR1 and CDR2: DFQATT, SNEGSKA (reference sequence). The CDR3 protein is CSATGGYTF. CDR3 nucleotide sequence: TGCAGTGCCACCGGTGGCTACACCTTC.

This clonotype was found a few times. The CDR3, as DNA: TGTGCCAGCAGCTTAGGTAGCGGAGGCACAGATACGCAGTATTTT. Protein product: CASSLGSGGTDTQYF. The genes are TRBV7-2 and TRBJ2-3, with D perhaps matching TRBD2 (6 bases). Trimming cost V 1 base and J 1 base, with 9 bases left between them. The CDR3 length is 15 residues. Germline values: CDR1 SGHTA, CDR2 FQGNSA.

This clonotype was detected a few times. The rearrangement links TRBV7-2 to TRBJ2-3; D might be TRBD2 (6 bases). This CDR3 is built from 16 residues. V dropped 5 bases and J dropped 6 bases, with 21 bases sitting between them. CDR1 and CDR2 (germline): SGHTA, FQGNSA. Here the CDR3 reads CASSTLGRGLADTQYF. The CDR3 nucleotides are TGTGCCAGCAGCACCCTTGGACGGGGACTTGCCGATACGCAGTATTTT.

This clonotype occurred many times. The J gene is TRBJ2-5, the V gene TRBV28; TRBD1 might be the D (5 bases). V lost 5 bases and J 4 bases, leaving 11 bases between the germline ends. Germline V gives CDR1 MDHEN, CDR2 SYDVKM. This CDR3 is built from 13 residues. The CDR3 sequence is CASSPLRVETQYF. The CDR3 region has the DNA TGTGCCAGCAGTCCACTCAGGGTAGAGACCCAGTACTTC.

V and J are TRBV3-1 and TRBJ1-6; D is uncertain. Trimming took 1 base from V and 14 from J, leaving 9 bases between them. CDR1 LGHDT and CDR2 YNNKEL come from the germline V gene (reference sequence). This CDR3 has 12 residues. CDR3 nucleotides: TGTGCCAGCAGCCAAGGGCCTGCGTCCCTCCACTTT. Protein product: CASSQGPASLHF.

This chain uses TRBV6-2 or TRBV6-3 with TRBJ1-5; D not resolved. The CDR3 is made up of 12 amino acids. V lost 4 bases to trimming and J lost 3 bases, with 4 bases between them. The germline V gene has CDR1 MNHEY and CDR2 SVGEGT. The CDR3 DNA follows: TGTGCCAGCAGTTTCCTCAATCAGCCCCAGCATTTT. Encoded protein: CASSFLNQPQHF.

The rearrangement links TRBV6-4 to TRBJ2-1, with 8 bases lining up with TRBD2. CDR1 and CDR2 (germline): MRHNA, SNTAGT. With 0 bases clipped from V and 2 bases from J, the junction kept 0 bases outside the gene matches. CDR3 length equals 15 residues. The CDR3 here is CASSDSSGTYNEQFF. The CDR3 nucleotides are TGTGCCAGCAGTGACTCTAGCGGGACCTACAATGAGCAGTTCTTC.

This clonotype was detected only a few times. Sequence at one end of the junction differs from germline and may be a read error. The chain uses TRBV10-3 and TRBJ2-7; D not certain. The CDR3 is 12 residues long. Germline CDR1 is ENHRY and CDR2 is SYGVKD. CDR3 sequence (DNA): TGTGCCATCAGTCAGTCGGCGTACGAGCAGTACTTC. It yields the protein CAISQSAYEQYF.

The chain has TRBV20-1 and TRBJ1-6; 9 positions agree with TRBD1. Germline CDR1 DFQATT, CDR2 SNEGSKA (reference sequence). The CDR3 covers 14 residues. Trimming at V came to 4 bases and at J to 6 bases, leaving 4 bases not matched to a gene. The CDR3 loop is CSAMRGQGNSPLHF. CDR3 nucleotide sequence: TGCAGTGCTATGCGGGGACAGGGTAATTCACCCCTCCACTTT.

This clonotype was seen a few times. DNA for the CDR3: TGTGCCAGCAGATCTCAGAACTACGAGCAGTACTTC. This gives the protein CASRSQNYEQYF. The V gene is TRBV5-6, the J gene TRBJ2-7; D remains ambiguous. This CDR3 has 12 residues. Trimming pared 5 bases from V and 3 bases from J, leaving 9 bases between. The germline gives CDR1 SGHDT, CDR2 YYEEEE.

This clonotype was counted between two and nine times. V and J are TRBV7-8 and TRBJ1-1; 8 positions agree with TRBD1. The CDR3 consists of 16 residues. The V and J ends lost 8 bases and 3 bases, in that order; junction bases with no gene match: 14. The germline gives CDR1 SGHVS, CDR2 FQNEAQ. The CDR3 sequence is CASRPGQVVIDTEAFF. Written as DNA, the CDR3 is TGTGCCAGCCGCCCGGGACAGGTCGTCATCGACACTGAAGCTTTCTTT.

This clonotype has more than one count but fewer than ten. The V call is TRBV29-1, the J call TRBJ1-1; TRBD1 matches at 7 bases. From germline, CDR1 is SQVTM and CDR2 ANQGSEA. V lost 8 bases and J lost 1; bases outside the gene matches: 4. The CDR3 consists of 12 residues. The CDR3 sequence: CSSTGANTEAFF. CDR3 nucleotides: TGCAGCTCCACAGGGGCGAACACTGAAGCTTTCTTT.

This clonotype was seen a handful of times. The gene calls are TRBV27 and TRBJ1-1, with TRBD1 matching 7 bases. Unmatched junction bases numbered 11, after V lost 6 bases and J lost 7 bases. The CDR3 is 14 amino acids. Germline V gene sequence: CDR1 MNHEY, CDR2 SMNVEV (reference sequence). The CDR3, as DNA: TGTGCCAGCAGCTTAATAGACAGGGTCCATGAAGCTTTCTTT. Encoded protein: CASSLIDRVHEAFF.

This clonotype was found many times. The chain combines TRBV9 with TRBJ2-1; D remains ambiguous. V dropped 4 bases and J dropped 1 base, with 9 bases sitting between them. The CDR3 is made up of 14 amino acids. Germline-derived CDR1 and CDR2 are SGDLS and YYNGEE. The CDR3 protein is CASSQTQSYNEQFF. In DNA, the CDR3 is TGTGCCAGCAGCCAGACTCAATCCTACAATGAGCAGTTCTTC.

This clonotype showed up just a few times. V is TRBV4-1 and J is TRBJ1-4, with D maybe TRBD1 (6 bases). V gave up 3 bases and J gave up 0 bases, with 8 bases separating them. The CDR3 runs to 15 residues. Germline V gene lookup returns CDR1 MGHRA and CDR2 YSYEKL. Here the CDR3 reads CASSQGAATNEKLFF. In nucleotides, the CDR3 is TGCGCCAGCAGCCAGGGGGCAGCAACTAATGAAAAACTGTTTTTT.

V is TRBV19 and J is TRBJ2-2; 7 bases match TRBD2. Per the germline V gene, CDR1 is LNHDA and CDR2 is SQIVND (reference sequence). V dropped 1 base and J dropped 6; count of bases not matched to a gene: 2. The CDR3 runs to 14 residues. The DNA of the CDR3 is TGTGCCAGTAGTATAGCGGGAGGACCCGGGGAGCTGTTTTTT. Its translation is CASSIAGGPGELFF.

This clonotype was detected a few times. This sequence joins TRBV5-5 and TRBJ2-1, with TRBD2 matching over 11 bases. In germline, CDR1 is SGHKS, CDR2 YYEKEE (reference sequence). J lost 6 bases, V lost 5 bases, and 7 bases had no gene match. The CDR3 sequence is 15 residues long. CDR3 in DNA: TGTGCCAGCAGATCGGGACTAGCGGAGTTCAATGAGCAGTTCTTC. This codes for CASRSGLAEFNEQFF. The full variable domain, with the rest looked up from reference TRBV5-5 and TRBJ2-1, is DAGVTQSPTHLIKTRGQQVTLRCSPISGHKSVSWYQQVLGQGPQFIFQYYEKEERGRGNFPDRFSARQFPNYSSELNVNALLLGDSALYLCASRSGLAEFNEQFFGPGTRLTVL.

The genes are TRBV20-1 and TRBJ2-1; TRBD2 matches 7 bases. CDR1 is DFQATT and CDR2 is SNEGSKA in the germline V gene (reference sequence). V was clipped by 1 base and J by 13 bases; unmatched bases: 7. CDR3 length: 12 residues. CDR3 nucleotides: TGCAGTGCTAGAGTAAAACGGGAGGACCAGTTCTTC. Protein sequence: CSARVKREDQFF.

The chain carries TRBV28 and TRBJ2-4; 10 nucleotides agree with TRBD2. J gave up 6 bases and V 6 bases, and 8 bases lay outside the gene matches. CDR3 length: 15 amino acids. Germline lookup yields CDR1 MDHEN and CDR2 SYDVKM. Here the CDR3 DNA reads TGTGCCAGCAGCTCCGCTAGCGGGAGCGTAAACATTCAGTACTTC. Translating gives CASSSASGSVNIQYF.

This clonotype showed up many times. V and J are TRBV19 and TRBJ1-5, with D uncertain. Germline CDR1 is LNHDA and CDR2 is SQIVND (reference sequence). CDR3 size: 14 residues. Deletions cut 6 bases from V and 0 bases from J, with 9 bases between. The DNA for the CDR3 is TGTGCCAGTAGGGAGAGGTATAGCAATCAGCCCCAGCATTTT. The encoded protein is CASRERYSNQPQHF.

The rearrangement links TRBV28 to TRBJ2-1; D is uncertain. The CDR3 spans 16 residues. V was trimmed by 5 bases and J by 0 bases, leaving 14 bases between them. Germline V gives CDR1 MDHEN, CDR2 SYDVKM. CDR3 sequence: CASSNTGALSYNEQFF. Here the CDR3 DNA reads TGTGCCAGCAGTAACACTGGAGCACTCTCCTACAATGAGCAGTTCTTC.

This sequence joins TRBV6-6 and TRBJ2-1, with TRBD2 matching over 12 bases. The V gene's germline CDR1 is MNHNY and CDR2 SVGAGI (reference sequence). V trimming: 4 bases; J trimming: 0 bases; junction bases outside the gene matches: 4. The CDR3 runs 17 residues. The CDR3 DNA reads as TGTGCCAGCAGTTCGGGACTAGCGGGTACCTCCTACAATGAGCAGTTCTTC. This sequence encodes CASSSGLAGTSYNEQFF.

CDR3 nucleotide sequence: TGTGCCAGCAGCGGCGAGACAGGGGTAAACTATGGCTACACCTTC. It yields the protein CASSGETGVNYGYTF. The gene calls are TRBV5-6 and TRBJ1-2; 8 bases match TRBD1. V shed 4 bases, J shed 2 bases, and the junction held 7 bases outside the gene matches. CDR1 and CDR2 from the germline V gene are SGHDT and YYEEEE. CDR3 length equals 15 residues.

This clonotype was seen only a few times. The chain couples TRBV4-3 to TRBJ2-1; unclear D gene. This CDR3 region has 14 residues. Germline V gives CDR1 LGHNA, CDR2 YSLEER. Trimming stripped 0 bases from V and 4 bases from J, with 7 bases between. The CDR3 DNA is TGCGCCAGCAGCCAAGACCTGGGGTACAATGAGCAGTTCTTC. Protein sequence: CASSQDLGYNEQFF.

The chain employs TRBV5-5 and TRBJ1-2; D remains ambiguous. The length of the CDR3 is 12 residues. Trimming took off 2 bases at V and 9 bases at J, with 11 bases between the two ends. CDR1 and CDR2 from the germline V gene are SGHKS and YYEKEE (reference sequence). The CDR3 reads CASSFGPGRYTF. The CDR3 coding sequence is TGTGCCAGCAGCTTTGGACCAGGCCGCTACACCTTC.

The J gene is TRBJ2-1, the V gene TRBV7-2; D possibly matches TRBD1 or TRBD2 (5 bases each). Trimming took 6 bases from V and 15 from J, leaving 15 bases between them. The CDR3 extends over 11 amino acids. Germline loops: CDR1 SGHTA, CDR2 FQGNSA. The CDR3 sequence is CASRASGRRFF. CDR3 in DNA: TGTGCCAGCAGGGCGTCGGGACGTCGGTTCTTC.